This note documents a single T cell receptor beta chain sequence. What it binds is unknown. The trim removed 0 bases at V and 2 bases at J, leaving 5 bases unmatched. Germline CDR1 is SGHVS and CDR2 is FNYEAQ. The CDR3 has 17 amino acids. This entry comes from a study of cytomegalovirus exposure and HLA in healthy donors. The PCR employed 60 Vbeta primers together with 13 Jbeta primers. The data were produced by immunoSEQ multiplex PCR, yet TCRdb's version contains in-frame clones alone and is incomplete. This table has more than 150,000 clones, approximately 84% appearing once. Whole-study results and caveats: Some V segments, including TRBV6-2 and TRBV6-3, were excluded as indistinguishable. Analyses of presence and absence presupposed an approximately uniform sequencing depth across donors.

The chain combines TRBV7-6 with TRBJ2-1, with 9 bases lining up with TRBD1. The specimen sequenced was PBMCs. This TCR derives from a young woman in good health and CMV-seropositive. DNA for the CDR3: TGTGCCAGCAGCTTAGCCCTTACAGGGGGCGCCTACAATGAGCAGTTCTTC. Protein product: CASSLALTGGAYNEQFF.